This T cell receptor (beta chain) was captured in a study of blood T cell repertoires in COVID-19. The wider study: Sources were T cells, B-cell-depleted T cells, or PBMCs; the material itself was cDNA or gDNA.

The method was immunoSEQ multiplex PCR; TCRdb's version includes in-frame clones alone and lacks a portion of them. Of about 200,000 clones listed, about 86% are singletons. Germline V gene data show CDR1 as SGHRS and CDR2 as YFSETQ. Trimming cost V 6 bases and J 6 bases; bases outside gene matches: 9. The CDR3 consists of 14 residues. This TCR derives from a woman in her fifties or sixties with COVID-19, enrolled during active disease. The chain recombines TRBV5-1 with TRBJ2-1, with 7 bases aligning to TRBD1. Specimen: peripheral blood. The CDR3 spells CASTPTGNGNEQFF. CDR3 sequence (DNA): TGCGCCAGCACCCCGACAGGGAATGGCAATGAGCAGTTCTTC.